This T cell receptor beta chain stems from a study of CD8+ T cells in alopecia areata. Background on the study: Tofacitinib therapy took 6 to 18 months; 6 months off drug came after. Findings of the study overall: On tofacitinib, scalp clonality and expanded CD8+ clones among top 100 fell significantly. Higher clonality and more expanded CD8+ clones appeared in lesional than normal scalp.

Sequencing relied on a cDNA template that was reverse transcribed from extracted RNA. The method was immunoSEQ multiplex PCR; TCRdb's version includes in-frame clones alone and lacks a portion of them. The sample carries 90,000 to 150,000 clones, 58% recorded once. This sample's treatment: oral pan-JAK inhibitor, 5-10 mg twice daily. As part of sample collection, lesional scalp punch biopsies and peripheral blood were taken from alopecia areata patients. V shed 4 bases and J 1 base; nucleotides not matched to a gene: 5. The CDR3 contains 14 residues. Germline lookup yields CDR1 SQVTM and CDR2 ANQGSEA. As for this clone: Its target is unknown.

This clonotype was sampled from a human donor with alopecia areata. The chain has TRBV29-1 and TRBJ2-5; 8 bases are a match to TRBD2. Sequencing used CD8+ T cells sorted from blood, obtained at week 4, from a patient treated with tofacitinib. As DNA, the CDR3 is TGCAGCGTTGTACTAGCGGACCGCCAAGAGACCCAGTACTTC. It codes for CSVVLADRQETQYF.